The rows below give T cell receptor beta chains drawn from one sample of a study of T cells in Graves' hyperthyroidism and ophthalmopathy. One entry per CDR3 protein results from TCRdb running MiXCR on the multiplex PCR reads. The table lists roughly 170,000 distinct CDR3 sequences, approximately 17% of them singletons, with around 29% in the top ten. The sequenced sample was blood. These receptors originate from a woman aged 50 to 65 with Graves' hyperthyroidism. CDR3s leave out the opening cysteine and the closing phenylalanine or tryptophan.

j_gene: TRBJ2-1
v_gene: TRBV11-2
len: 14
CDR3aa: ASSPRRQGGLHEQF

j_gene: TRBJ1-2
v_gene: TRBV6-6
len: 11
CDR3aa: ASSYGQNYGYT

j_gene: TRBJ1-1
v_gene: TRBV19
len: 11
CDR3aa: ASSIEVRHEAF

j_gene: TRBJ2-5
v_gene: TRBV5-5
len: 13
CDR3aa: ASTAPQGELETQY

j_gene: TRBJ2-3
v_gene: TRBV3-1
len: 14
CDR3aa: ASSQDEGGLTDTQY

j_gene: TRBJ1-1
v_gene: TRBV28
len: 15
CDR3aa: ASSLRSGLAINTEAF

j_gene: TRBJ2-5
v_gene: TRBV10-2
len: 15
CDR3aa: ASSERPGTGSGETQY

j_gene: TRBJ1-6
v_gene: TRBV7-2
len: 14
CDR3aa: ASSLSEGLGNSPLH

j_gene: TRBJ1-1
v_gene: TRBV25-1
len: 9
CDR3aa: ASSMNTEAF

j_gene: TRBJ1-1
v_gene: TRBV28
len: 16
CDR3aa: ASSPRSIAGQVDEAAF

j_gene: TRBJ2-7
v_gene: TRBV20-1
len: 12
CDR3aa: SASPGLADKEQY

j_gene: TRBJ2-1
v_gene: TRBV3-1
len: 13
CDR3aa: ASSQMDASTGTQF

j_gene: TRBJ2-5
v_gene: TRBV20-1
len: 14
CDR3aa: SASPAAGGHQETQY

j_gene: TRBJ2-7
v_gene: TRBV27
len: 12
CDR3aa: ASSGQTSSYEQY

j_gene: TRBJ1-5
v_gene: TRBV7-2
len: 13
CDR3aa: ASSFSKGSNQPQH

j_gene: TRBJ2-7
v_gene: TRBV3-1
len: 13
CDR3aa: ASSHKEGPHYEQY

j_gene: TRBJ1-5
v_gene: TRBV18
len: 12
CDR3aa: ASSPGRLDQPQH

j_gene: TRBJ1-1
v_gene: TRBV29-1
len: 12
CDR3aa: SGGVGGLNTEAF

j_gene: TRBJ2-5
v_gene: TRBV18
len: 12
CDR3aa: ASSPPDLRETQY

j_gene: TRBJ1-2
v_gene: TRBV28
len: 11
CDR3aa: ASSLYPSIGYT

j_gene: TRBJ2-7
v_gene: TRBV12-3/TRBV12-4
len: 13
CDR3aa: ASSYGRRSSYEQY

j_gene: TRBJ1-5
v_gene: TRBV2
len: 12
CDR3aa: ASSEWISNQPQH

j_gene: TRBJ2-7
v_gene: TRBV6-1
len: 13
CDR3aa: ASSEYRGTHYEQY

j_gene: TRBJ2-7
v_gene: TRBV2
len: 12
CDR3aa: ASRSQSIAYEQY

j_gene: TRBJ2-7
v_gene: TRBV11-3
len: 12
CDR3aa: ASSLSQNSYEQY

j_gene: TRBJ2-7
v_gene: TRBV6-1
len: 11
CDR3aa: ASSEGRSYEQY

j_gene: TRBJ1-1
v_gene: TRBV5-1
len: 12
CDR3aa: ASSPAGLYTEAF

j_gene: TRBJ2-5
v_gene: TRBV5-1
len: 11
CDR3aa: ASSKTGKETQY

j_gene: TRBJ2-3
v_gene: TRBV5-1
len: 14
CDR3aa: ASSLDGGAGTDTQY

j_gene: TRBJ2-1
v_gene: TRBV11-2
len: 14
CDR3aa: ASSLGWGQTYNEQF

j_gene: TRBJ2-3
v_gene: TRBV2
len: 13
CDR3aa: ASSEEGLETDTQY

j_gene: TRBJ1-1
v_gene: TRBV2
len: 11
CDR3aa: ASRDRRTTEAF

j_gene: TRBJ2-6
v_gene: TRBV27
len: 16
CDR3aa: ASSQTGGAHPGANVLT

j_gene: TRBJ1-1
v_gene: TRBV28
len: 9
CDR3aa: ASRDRVEAF

j_gene: TRBJ1-4
v_gene: TRBV27
len: 12
CDR3aa: ASSLRAYNEKLF

j_gene: TRBJ1-2
v_gene: TRBV12-3/TRBV12-4
len: 11
CDR3aa: ASSLVRGDGYT